The 11 T cell receptor beta chains in this list originate from one sample, sequenced in a study of T-cell memory formation after mild COVID-19 (dated by TCRdb to the early 2020s). Library preparation employed 5' RACE. The reads were generated on an Illumina NovaSeq 6000. TCRdb trimmed public reads at Q25 via fastp, called clones via MiXCR and kept in-frame beta chains. Every entry covers one CDR3 protein and lists the most common genes and DNA from its rows. The sample profile shows about 430,000 distinct CDR3 sequences; around 24% of them were found once. The ten largest make up 7.5% to 10% of the sample. Material: PBMCs or a T cell subset sorted from them (not recorded which). The origin of the receptors is an adult woman who had mild COVID-19 (a few samples of this study predate the infection). The sample titles of this study are shuffled in the database, so cell type and time point are left out; the donor was told from shared clones.

The V gene is TRBV5-1, the J gene TRBJ1-1, with 9 bases that match TRBD1. CDR3 length: 16 amino acids. Germline trimming cut 4 bases from V and 5 bases from J; bases unmatched to any gene: 12. CDR1 is SGHRS and CDR2 is YFSETQ in the germline V gene. CDR3 DNA: TGCGCCAGCAGCCCCGGTAGGACAGGGGCGAGGACTGAAGCTTTCTTT. This sequence encodes CASSPGRTGARTEAFF.

There are a few counts of this clonotype. The rearrangement joins TRBV29-1 to TRBJ2-7, with a possible D match to TRBD2 (6 bases). Germline V gene data show CDR1 as SQVTM and CDR2 as ANQGSEA. Trimming removed 4 bases from V and 0 bases from J, with 13 bases in between. CDR3 length: 14 residues. In DNA, the CDR3 is TGCAGCGTTGCCCCGGGACTTCACTCCTACGAGCAGTACTTC. The encoded protein is CSVAPGLHSYEQYF.

This clonotype was seen more than once but under ten times. The rearrangement links TRBV20-1 to TRBJ2-5, with 12 bases identical to TRBD2. The CDR3 has 16 residues. V dropped 0 bases and J dropped 5; count of bases not matched to a gene: 7. Germline V gene lookup returns CDR1 DFQATT and CDR2 SNEGSKA (reference sequence). CDR3 DNA: TGCAGTGCTAGAGATTGGCTAGCGGGGGGGAAGGAGACCCAGTACTTC. Amino acids: CSARDWLAGGKETQYF.

This chain uses TRBV7-8 with TRBJ2-5; either TRBD1 or TRBD2 may supply D (5 bases each). The CDR3 runs to 16 residues. Germline CDR1 and CDR2: SGHVS and FQNEAQ. The V and J ends lost 5 bases and 2 bases respectively, with 18 bases between them. The CDR3 spells CASSLTPGTEQETQYF. CDR3 coding DNA: TGTGCCAGCAGCCTTACCCCCGGGACCGAGCAAGAGACCCAGTACTTC.

This clonotype was seen more than once but under ten times. The chain carries TRBV7-9 and TRBJ1-1; maybe TRBD1 (5 bases). CDR3 length: 13 residues. The germline V gene has CDR1 SEHNR and CDR2 FQNEAQ (reference sequence). CDR3: CGGGSGEPRGAFF. The DNA for the CDR3 is TGTGGAGGTGGTTCGGGGGAGCCGCGGGGAGCTTTCTTT. Variable domain in full (rest from reference TRBV7-9 and TRBJ1-1): DTGVSQNPRHKITKRGQNVTFRCDPISEHNRLYWYRQTLGQGPEFLTYFQNEAQLEKSRLLSDRFSAERPKGSFSTLEIQRTEQGDSAMYLCGGGSGEPRGAFFGQGTRLTVV.

This clonotype was counted only a few times. V gene TRBV7-9 combines with J gene TRBJ1-5; D gene ambiguous. The germline V and J ends were trimmed by 4 bases and 2 bases, with 12 bases remaining between them. The CDR3 length is 15 residues. Germline assignment: CDR1 SEHNR and CDR2 FQNEAQ (reference sequence). CDR3 protein: CASSYSGFGNQPQHF. CDR3 DNA sequence: TGTGCCAGCAGCTACTCTGGATTTGGCAATCAGCCCCAGCATTTT.

This clonotype appeared a few times. The chain employs TRBV12-3 or TRBV12-4 and TRBJ2-3, with D possibly TRBD1 on 6 matching bases. This CDR3 spans 15 amino acids. Trimming pared 5 bases from V and 3 bases from J, leaving 15 bases between. The CDR3 region has the DNA TGTGCCAGCAGTAGGGGGTTTGGAGCTACAGATACGCAGTATTTT. Translated: CASSRGFGATDTQYF.

This clonotype was seen more than once but under ten times. The V and J genes are TRBV7-8 and TRBJ2-7, with D hard to call. The CDR3 spans 15 residues. Germline V gene data show CDR1 as SGHVS and CDR2 as FQNEAQ. Trimming cost V 2 bases and J 1 base, with 12 bases left between them. The CDR3: CASSLRAGESYEQYF. The CDR3 region has the DNA TGTGCCAGCAGCTTACGGGCAGGCGAATCCTACGAGCAGTACTTC.

This chain connects TRBV10-1 to TRBJ2-3, with D unclear. This CDR3 has 18 residues. Germline assignment: CDR1 WNHNN and CDR2 SYGVQD (reference sequence). The V gene lost 0 bases and the J gene lost 0 bases, with 16 bases spanning the gap. CDR3 protein: CASSESVPQRLSTDTQYF. The CDR3 bases are TGCGCCAGCAGTGAGTCGGTTCCACAAAGGCTCAGCACAGATACGCAGTATTTT.

This clonotype was seen many times. J is TRBJ2-5 and V is TRBV29-1; D is unresolved. With 0 bases removed from V and 5 bases from J, the gap between germline ends came to 7 bases. The CDR3 sequence is 12 residues long. Germline CDR1 SQVTM, CDR2 ANQGSEA. The CDR3 region is CSVEDNTETQYF. For the CDR3, the DNA is TGCAGCGTTGAAGATAATACGGAGACCCAGTACTTC. Supplemented by reference TRBV29-1 and TRBJ2-5, the full variable domain reads SAVISQKPSRDICQRGTSLTIQCQVDSQVTMMFWYRQQPGQSLTLIATANQGSEATYESGFVIDKFPISRPNLTFSTLTVSNMSPEDSSIYLCSVEDNTETQYFGPGTRLLVL.

V is TRBV12-3 or TRBV12-4 and J is TRBJ1-5; tentative D call: TRBD1 (5 bases). The CDR3 spans 14 residues. Trimming stripped 7 bases from V and 4 bases from J, with 14 bases between. The CDR3 nucleotides are TGTGCCAGCACAGCCGACAGCTTAAATCAGCCCCAGCATTTT. Translated, it gives CASTADSLNQPQHF.